Sequencing of this TCR beta chain was carried out in a study of blood T cells in healthy people across ages. Whole-study findings and limits: The CMV status of each donor remained undetermined, and this could have confounded shifts in expanded clonotypes. TCR beta diversity per million T cells fell roughly linearly with age.

As to this clonotype: Its antigen is not identified.

Together with a sample-barcoded 5' primer, a J-beta primer mix was included in a second PCR lasting roughly 6 to 12 cycles. TCRdb processed the 5' RACE reads anew with MiXCR; each CDR3 protein has one entry. The table records 780,000 or so distinct CDR3 sequences, approximately 53% of them present only once. Sequenced material: blood. The sequence was obtained from a man older than 75 in good health.

Here the CDR3 DNA reads TGTGCCAGCAGGCGTCCCGGGACTAGCGGACGTGAGCAGTACTTC. Its translation: CASRRPGTSGREQYF. This rearrangement joins TRBV7-2 to TRBJ2-7; 11 bases map to TRBD2. In germline, CDR1 is SGHTA, CDR2 FQGNSA. V shed 6 bases, J shed 7 bases, and the junction held 11 bases outside the gene matches. The CDR3 consists of 15 residues.